The present T cell receptor beta chain was sequenced within a study of CD8 T cells in Susac syndrome. Random hexamers were used to reverse transcribe an amount of roughly 0.45 to 1 ug RNA. Amplification of the TCR beta CDR3 was carried out by immunoSEQ multiplex PCR, which spanned a total of 54 Vbeta and 13 Jbeta segments. TCRdb reprocessed the immunoSEQ multiplex PCR reads via MiXCR and lists one record per CDR3 protein. The table records some 100,000 distinct CDR3 sequences, 96% of them present only once. V lost 5 bases and J 4 bases, leaving 12 bases between the germline ends. CDR1 is GTSNPN and CDR2 is SVGIG in the germline V gene (reference sequence). The CDR3 consists of 13 residues. CD8+ and CD4+ T cells circulating in blood were sequenced for TCR beta.

The sequenced sample consisted of CD4+ T cells from PBMCs. V is TRBV30 and J is TRBJ2-1; D possibly corresponds to TRBD2 (5 bases). The source is a human donor in good health. The CDR3 nucleotides read TGTGCCTGGGGATCAAGCGGATACAATGAGCAGTTCTTC. As protein: CAWGSSGYNEQFF.